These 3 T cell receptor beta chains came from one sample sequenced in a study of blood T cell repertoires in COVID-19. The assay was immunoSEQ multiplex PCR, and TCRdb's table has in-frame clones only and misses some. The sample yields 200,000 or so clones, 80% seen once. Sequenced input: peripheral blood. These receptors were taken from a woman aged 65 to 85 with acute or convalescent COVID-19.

This chain's CDR3 is CAGGHTYPYEQYF. The CDR3 DNA sequence: TGTGCCGGGGGACACACCTATCCCTACGAGCAGTACTTC. This sequence joins TRBV6-5 and TRBJ2-7; TRBD1 might be the D (6 bases). V was cut by 11 bases and J by 2 bases, with 16 bases left in between. There are 13 residues in the CDR3. CDR1 is MNHEY and CDR2 is SVGAGI in the germline V gene.

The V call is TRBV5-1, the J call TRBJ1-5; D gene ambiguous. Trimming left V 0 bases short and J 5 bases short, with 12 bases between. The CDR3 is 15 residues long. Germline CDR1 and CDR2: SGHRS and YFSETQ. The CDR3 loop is CASSLGSGGDQPQHF. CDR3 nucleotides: TGCGCCAGCAGCTTGGGCAGTGGTGGAGATCAGCCCCAGCATTTT.

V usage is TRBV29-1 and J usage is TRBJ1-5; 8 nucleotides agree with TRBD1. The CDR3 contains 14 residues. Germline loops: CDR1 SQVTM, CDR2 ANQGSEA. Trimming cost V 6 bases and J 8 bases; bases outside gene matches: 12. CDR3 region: CSVDRDGQGEPQHF. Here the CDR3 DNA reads TGCAGCGTGGACAGGGACGGTCAGGGTGAGCCCCAGCATTTT.